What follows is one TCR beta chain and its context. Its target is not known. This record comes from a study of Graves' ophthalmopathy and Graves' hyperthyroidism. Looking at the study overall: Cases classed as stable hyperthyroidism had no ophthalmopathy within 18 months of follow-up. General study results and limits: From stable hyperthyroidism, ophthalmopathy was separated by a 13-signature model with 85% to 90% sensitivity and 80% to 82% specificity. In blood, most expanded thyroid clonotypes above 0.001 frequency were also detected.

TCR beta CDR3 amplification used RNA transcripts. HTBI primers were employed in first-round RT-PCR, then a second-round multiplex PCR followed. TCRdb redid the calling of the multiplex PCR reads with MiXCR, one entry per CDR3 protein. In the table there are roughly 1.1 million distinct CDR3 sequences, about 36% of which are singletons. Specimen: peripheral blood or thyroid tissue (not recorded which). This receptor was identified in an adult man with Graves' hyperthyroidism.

The CDR3 nucleotides are TGTGCCATCAGTGAAGGTCGAGGGACCAACTATGGCTACACCTTC. Translation gives CAISEGRGTNYGYTF. V is TRBV10-3 and J is TRBJ1-2, with D perhaps matching TRBD1 (5 bases). Trimming took 3 bases from V and 2 from J, leaving 13 bases between them. Germline V lookup: CDR1 ENHRY, CDR2 SYGVKD. The CDR3 is made up of 15 amino acids.